The 31 T cell receptor beta chains given below trace back to one sample, sequenced in a study of shared clonotypes between healthy human individuals. The method was immunoSEQ multiplex PCR; TCRdb's version includes in-frame clones alone and lacks a portion of them. The sample lists some 2,000,000 clones; approximately 94% were seen once. The sequenced material came from naive CD4+ T cells sorted from blood. Subset defined: CD45RA+ positively selected. These receptor sequences come from a man aged 18 to 35 in good health.

J is TRBJ2-7 and V is TRBV29-1; D is uncertain. CDR3 length equals 12 residues. The V gene lost 3 bases and the J gene lost 2 bases, with 8 bases spanning the gap. Per germline, CDR1 SQVTM and CDR2 ANQGSEA. The CDR3: CSVEAETYEQYF. In DNA form, the CDR3 reads TGCAGCGTTGAGGCTGAGACCTACGAGCAGTACTTC.

The chain carries TRBV5-1 and TRBJ1-1; 9 positions match TRBD1. Per germline, CDR1 SGHRS and CDR2 YFSETQ. Trimming took 5 bases from V and 5 from J; bases not matched to a gene: 13. There are 16 residues in the CDR3. The CDR3 loop is CASSMTGGLLRTEAFF. CDR3 sequence (DNA): TGCGCCAGCAGTATGACAGGGGGTTTGTTACGGACTGAAGCTTTCTTT.

The chain is built from TRBV15 and TRBJ2-5; 8 bases agree with TRBD2. The CDR3 contains 17 residues. CDR1 and CDR2 (germline): LNHNV, YYDKDF (reference sequence). The V gene end was trimmed by 5 bases and the J gene end by 4 bases; junction bases not matched to a gene: 15. CDR3 DNA sequence: TGTGCCACCAGCCCCCACCCCGGGAGGGGTAGCCCAGAGACCCAGTACTTC. Translation gives CATSPHPGRGSPETQYF.

This rearrangement joins TRBV7-6 to TRBJ2-2; 14 nucleotides match TRBD2. Germline CDR1 SGHVS, CDR2 FNYEAQ. V lost 11 bases to trimming and J lost 7 bases; unmatched junction nucleotides: 9. The CDR3 length is 15 residues. Here the CDR3 DNA reads TGTGCCGTCCGACTAGCGGGAGGGCCTGGCGGGGAGCTGTTTTTT. It specifies CAVRLAGGPGGELFF.

The rearrangement joins TRBV28 to TRBJ1-3; D uncertain. The CDR3 sequence is 15 residues long. CDR1 and CDR2 from the germline V gene are MDHEN and SYDVKM. V lost 3 bases and J 0 bases, leaving 9 bases between the germline ends. CDR3 in amino acids: CASSFGRISGNTIYF. CDR3 nucleotide sequence: TGTGCCAGCAGTTTCGGCCGGATCTCTGGAAACACCATATATTTT. The full variable domain, in which reference TRBV28 and TRBJ1-3 provide the parts outside the CDR3, is DVKVTQSSRYLVKRTGEKVFLECVQDMDHENMFWYRQDPGLGLRLIYFSYDVKMKEKGDIPEGYSVSREKKERFSLILESASTNQTSMYLCASSFGRISGNTIYFGEGSWLTVV.

The chain joins TRBV5-1 to TRBJ2-1; 9 bases are a match to TRBD2. Per germline, CDR1 SGHRS and CDR2 YFSETQ. CDR3 length: 14 residues. V gave up 4 bases and J gave up 8 bases; unmatched junction bases: 7. In DNA form, the CDR3 reads TGCGCCAGCAGCGCGGGAGGGATACTCGATGAGCAGTTCTTC. The encoded protein is CASSAGGILDEQFF.

The table lists this clone with a count of one. The same CDR3 also results from other DNA sequences found in this sample. The rearrangement links TRBV6-5 to TRBJ2-3; D might be TRBD1 or TRBD2, each matching 5 bases. The CDR3 runs 13 residues. Germline CDR1 is MNHEY and CDR2 is SVGAGI. The V gene lost 2 bases and the J gene lost 6 bases, with 9 bases spanning the gap. The DNA for the CDR3 is TGTGCCAGCAGTTACGGGGGAACTGATACGCAGTATTTT. This encodes CASSYGGTDTQYF.

The rearrangement uses TRBV11-2 and TRBJ2-3, with TRBD2 as a possible D gene (6 bases). This CDR3 spans 15 amino acids. With 8 bases removed from V and 2 bases from J, the gap between germline ends came to 17 bases. Germline V lookup: CDR1 SGHAT, CDR2 FQNNGV. The CDR3 nucleotides read TGTGCCAGCGCGACGGGGCTAGCGACCACAGATACGCAGTATTTT. Protein: CASATGLATTDTQYF.

The J gene is TRBJ1-2, the V gene TRBV18, with TRBD1 as a possible D gene (6 bases). Trimming shortened V by 2 bases and J by 4 bases, and 14 bases separated the two germline ends. This CDR3 has 15 amino acids. CDR1 is KGHSH, CDR2 LQKENI, per germline. CDR3 loop: CASSPGRRGGYGYTF. The CDR3 bases are TGTGCCAGCTCACCAGGGAGAAGGGGGGGCTATGGCTACACCTTC. The full variable domain, its missing parts supplied by reference TRBV18 and TRBJ1-2, is NAGVMQNPRHLVRRRGQEARLRCSPMKGHSHVYWYRQLPEEGLKFMVYLQKENIIDESGMPKERFSAEFPKEGPSILRIQQVVRGDSAAYFCASSPGRRGGYGYTFGSGTRLTVV.

The J gene is TRBJ1-2, the V gene TRBV7-2; 11 nucleotides align to TRBD1. The germline CDR1 and CDR2 sequences are SGHTA and FQGNSA. After removal of 3 bases from V and 4 bases from J, the junction contained 13 bases not matched to a gene. This CDR3 spans 18 amino acids. This chain's CDR3 is CASSFTGTGGTPFYGYTF. As DNA, the CDR3 is TGTGCCAGCAGCTTTACCGGGACAGGGGGTACCCCCTTCTATGGCTACACCTTC.

CDR3 bases: TGTGCCAGCAGCTTAGCGCGCGGGGTGGGCTACGAGCAGTACTTC. This encodes CASSLARGVGYEQYF. The chain joins TRBV7-9 to TRBJ2-7, with D maybe TRBD2 (6 bases). Looked up from germline, CDR1 is SEHNR and CDR2 is FQNEAQ (reference sequence). CDR3 length: 15 amino acids. Trimming shortened V by 0 bases and J by 3 bases, and 12 bases separated the two germline ends. Looking up the rest from reference TRBV7-9 and TRBJ2-7 gives the full variable domain: DTGVSQNPRHKITKRGQNVTFRCDPISEHNRLYWYRQTLGQGPEFLTYFQNEAQLEKSRLLSDRFSAERPKGSFSTLEIQRTEQGDSAMYLCASSLARGVGYEQYFGPGTRLTVT.

The V call is TRBV27, the J call TRBJ2-7, with a weak D call TRBD1 (5 bases). The V gene lost 6 bases and the J gene lost 0 bases, with 9 bases spanning the gap. The germline V gene has CDR1 MNHEY and CDR2 SMNVEV (reference sequence). This CDR3 has 13 amino acids. The CDR3 region is CASSATVSYEQYF. CDR3 in DNA: TGTGCCAGCAGCGCGACAGTCTCCTACGAGCAGTACTTC.

The CDR3 loop is CATLGQGVTGELFF. The DNA for the CDR3 is TGTGCCACCCTCGGACAGGGCGTCACCGGGGAGCTGTTTTTT. The chain uses TRBV6-5 and TRBJ2-2, with 8 bases lining up with TRBD1. Germline CDR1 and CDR2: MNHEY and SVGAGI. This CDR3 spans 14 amino acids. V was clipped by 10 bases and J by 4 bases; unmatched bases: 8.

The rearrangement joins TRBV29-1 to TRBJ1-1; D is possibly TRBD1 (5 bases). With 5 bases removed from V and 0 bases from J, the gap between germline ends came to 13 bases. The CDR3 is 14 residues long. Per germline, CDR1 SQVTM and CDR2 ANQGSEA. CDR3 loop: CSVSPTALNTEAFF. CDR3 bases: TGCAGCGTTTCACCGACAGCCTTGAACACTGAAGCTTTCTTT. Complete variable domain (other parts from reference TRBV29-1 and TRBJ1-1): SAVISQKPSRDICQRGTSLTIQCQVDSQVTMMFWYRQQPGQSLTLIATANQGSEATYESGFVIDKFPISRPNLTFSTLTVSNMSPEDSSIYLCSVSPTALNTEAFFGQGTRLTVV.

This clone is a singleton in its sample. V and J are TRBV7-9 and TRBJ2-7; 7 bases map to TRBD2. The V segment lost 5 bases and the J segment 2 bases; nucleotides outside the gene matches: 6. Germline CDR1 SEHNR, CDR2 FQNEAQ (reference sequence). This CDR3 has 14 amino acids. The CDR3 bases are TGTGCCAGCAGCACTAGCGTACATCCCTACGAGCAGTACTTC. Translating gives CASSTSVHPYEQYF.

In the case of this clone: Other DNA variants within this sample encode the same CDR3. The rearrangement links TRBV19 to TRBJ2-2; maybe TRBD2 (5 bases). Per germline, CDR1 LNHDA and CDR2 SQIVND (reference sequence). The CDR3 runs to 11 residues. V was shortened by 6 bases and J by 11 bases, with 10 bases between the two germline ends. The CDR3 DNA follows: TGTGCCAGTAGCCGGACGGGAGAGCTGTTTTTT. It specifies CASSRTGELFF.

This chain joins TRBV7-6 and TRBJ2-5; the match to TRBD2 covers 8 bases. The germline V gene encodes CDR1 SGHVS and CDR2 FNYEAQ. The trim removed 8 bases at V and 4 bases at J, leaving 9 bases unmatched. The CDR3 loop spans 14 amino acids. CDR3 loop: CASSLSGSRETQYF. The CDR3, as DNA: TGTGCCAGCTCCCTAAGCGGGAGTCGAGAGACCCAGTACTTC.

The V and J genes are TRBV6-1 and TRBJ2-7, with 12 bases lining up with TRBD2. CDR1 and CDR2 (germline): MNHNS, SASEGT. V lost 8 bases to trimming and J lost 1 base; unmatched junction nucleotides: 6. The length of the CDR3 is 15 residues. The CDR3 is CASGGLAGSSYEQYF. The CDR3 coding sequence is TGTGCCAGCGGGGGACTAGCGGGTAGTTCCTACGAGCAGTACTTC.

The chain links TRBV5-4 to TRBJ1-1; 7 bases are a match to TRBD1. Germline V gene data show CDR1 as SGHNT and CDR2 as YYREEE (reference sequence). CDR3 length: 15 amino acids. The J segment lost 1 base and the V segment lost 5 bases, leaving 8 bases of the junction unmatched. CDR3 bases: TGTGCCAGCAGACCGGCCGGGACAGCGAACACTGAAGCTTTCTTT. Its translation is CASRPAGTANTEAFF.

The chain joins TRBV2 to TRBJ2-7; D unclear. The germline V and J ends were trimmed by 8 bases and 4 bases, with 12 bases remaining between them. This CDR3 is built from 12 residues. CDR1 is SNHLY and CDR2 is FYNNEI in the germline V gene. The DNA for the CDR3 is TGTGCCAGCCTCCAGGTCCAATACGAGCAGTACTTC. This gives the protein CASLQVQYEQYF.

Concerning this clone: Other DNA variants within this sample encode the same CDR3. The chain carries TRBV4-2 and TRBJ1-1, with 8 bases matching TRBD1. After removal of 4 bases from V and 5 bases from J, the junction contained 6 bases not matched to a gene. Germline assignment: CDR1 LGHNA and CDR2 YNFKEQ. The CDR3 loop spans 14 amino acids. The CDR3 DNA reads TGTGCCAGCAGCCTGCAGGGGGCTGGGACTGAAGCTTTCTTT. Translated: CASSLQGAGTEAFF.

The chain links TRBV6-1 to TRBJ2-7; tentative D call: TRBD2 (7 bases). Between the trimmed V and J ends, which lost 5 bases and 3 bases, there was a span of 17 bases. CDR1 is MNHNS and CDR2 is SASEGT in the germline V gene. The CDR3 contains 15 residues. The CDR3 region has the DNA TGTGCCAGCAGTTGGGTAGGGGGGGGCAACTACGAGCAGTACTTC. Translating gives CASSWVGGGNYEQYF.

The chain employs TRBV6-5 and TRBJ2-7; 7 bases agree with TRBD2. The CDR3 length is 15 residues. J gave up 1 base and V 3 bases, and 6 bases lay outside the gene matches. The germline gives CDR1 MNHEY, CDR2 SVGAGI. The CDR3 DNA reads as TGTGCCAGCAGTTATCGACTAGCCCGATCCTACGAGCAGTACTTC. Translated, it gives CASSYRLARSYEQYF.

The chain combines TRBV4-1 with TRBJ1-1, with a weak D call TRBD1 (6 bases). V was shortened by 0 bases and J by 10 bases, with 18 bases between the two germline ends. This CDR3 region has 15 residues. Germline V gene sequence: CDR1 MGHRA, CDR2 YSYEKL. CDR3 residues: CASSQDVNRVSGAFF. The DNA for the CDR3 is TGCGCCAGCAGCCAAGATGTAAACAGGGTTTCTGGAGCTTTCTTT.

This clone was counted many times. The V and J genes are TRBV7-8 and TRBJ1-2; TRBD1 matches at 8 bases. J was trimmed by 8 bases and V by 11 bases; bases with no gene match: 13. The CDR3 contains 13 residues. Germline loops: CDR1 SGHVS, CDR2 FQNEAQ. CDR3 DNA sequence: TGTGCCGTTGACAGGGGCTCTATCGGCGGCTACACCTTC. Protein sequence: CAVDRGSIGGYTF.

V usage is TRBV10-3 and J usage is TRBJ2-3, with 10 bases identical to TRBD2. Germline V gene data show CDR1 as ENHRY and CDR2 as SYGVKD. Trimming cost V 2 bases and J 7 bases; bases outside gene matches: 9. The CDR3 spans 16 residues. CDR3 in amino acids: CAISEGLAGVGNTQYF. CDR3 sequence (DNA): TGTGCCATCAGTGAGGGGCTAGCGGGGGTTGGGAATACGCAGTATTTT.

The rearrangement joins TRBV6-6 to TRBJ2-1, with unresolved D. Trimming removed 4 bases at V and 4 bases at J, with 17 bases between. This CDR3 comprises 16 residues. Looked up from germline, CDR1 is MNHNY and CDR2 is SVGAGI (reference sequence). The CDR3 DNA follows: TGTGCCAGCAGTTGGGCTGGGGAAGCATATTACAATGAGCAGTTCTTC. As protein: CASSWAGEAYYNEQFF.

The chain couples TRBV28 to TRBJ1-4; 7 bases match TRBD1. The junction had 3 bases not matched to a gene; V was cut back by 5 bases and J by 3 bases. Per germline, CDR1 MDHEN and CDR2 SYDVKM. This CDR3 is built from 14 residues. CDR3 residues: CASSRGQPNEKLFF. CDR3 DNA: TGTGCCAGCAGTCGGGGACAGCCTAATGAAAAACTGTTTTTT.

The chain links TRBV5-1 to TRBJ2-1, with 8 bases identical to TRBD2. The length of the CDR3 is 14 residues. V was pared by 6 bases and J by 3 bases, with 5 bases of the junction left unmatched. Germline lookup yields CDR1 SGHRS and CDR2 YFSETQ. CDR3 region: CASTAGTSYNEQFF. CDR3 DNA sequence: TGCGCCAGCACTGCCGGGACTAGCTACAATGAGCAGTTCTTC.

For the CDR3, the DNA is TGTGCCAGTAGCAGACAGGGGCGCCCGAACCTGAACTATGGCTACACCTTC. This sequence encodes CASSRQGRPNLNYGYTF. This sequence joins TRBV19 and TRBJ1-2, with TRBD1 matching 8 bases. Germline loops: CDR1 LNHDA, CDR2 SQIVND (reference sequence). The CDR3 is made up of 17 amino acids. The ends lost 6 bases at V and 2 bases at J; junction bases unmatched: 14.

The rearrangement links TRBV4-2 to TRBJ1-3; D is uncertain. Germline loops: CDR1 LGHNA, CDR2 YNFKEQ. This CDR3 region has 15 residues. V was clipped by 0 bases and J by 0 bases, with 6 bases between them. CDR3 nucleotide sequence: TGTGCCAGCAGCCAAGAGGATGGCTCTGGAAACACCATATATTTT. Residues: CASSQEDGSGNTIYF.